This T cell receptor (beta chain) was identified during a study of chemoradiotherapy in HPV16-positive cancers. Study at large: Candidate HPV-specific T-cell clones and common TCR motifs came from functional assays in a couple of HPV16-positive patients.

This table comes from immunoSEQ multiplex PCR, and its TCRdb copy is limited to in-frame clones, with some not included. This sample carries under 15,000 clones, 60% to 85% of them seen once, and the ten largest clones take under 9.5%. The sequence was collected from a human donor with HPV-associated anogenital cancer. This specimen was acquired from a patient who underwent chemoradiotherapy.

The CDR3 loop reads CASSQGSGEGSETQYF. For the CDR3, the DNA is TGTGCCAGCAGCCAAGGGTCTGGCGAGGGCAGCGAGACCCAGTACTTC. The V and J genes are TRBV4-2 and TRBJ2-5; possible D gene TRBD2, 5 bases. This CDR3 is built from 16 residues. With 1 base removed from V and 5 bases from J, the gap between germline ends came to 17 bases. Germline V gene data show CDR1 as LGHNA and CDR2 as YNFKEQ.